This T cell receptor beta chain came from a study of blood T cell repertoires in COVID-19. The overall study: Specimens from acute and convalescent COVID-19 originated in the United States, Italy and Spain. Sample material is recorded as cDNA or gDNA derived from T cells, B-cell-depleted T cells, or PBMCs.

The CDR3 has 14 amino acids. The V and J ends lost 3 bases and 7 bases respectively, with 15 bases between them. Germline CDR1 SGHTA, CDR2 FQGNSA. In the original analysis: Reference gene primer amplification gave nucleated cell count estimates. Sequencing was performed with immunoSEQ multiplex PCR; in TCRdb, only in-frame clones are kept and a portion is missing. The V and J calls and clone size were taken over from that table, and D and trimming were inferred from the DNA. The data show about 150,000 clones, roughly 81% seen once. This TCR was sampled from a human donor with acute or convalescent COVID-19. The donor label of this sample is uncertain. The V gene is TRBV7-2, the J gene TRBJ1-1; D is undetermined. Input material: peripheral blood. The CDR3 region is CASSLRGRRVEAFF. The CDR3 DNA follows: TGTGCCAGCAGCTTGCGAGGGCGGAGGGTTGAAGCTTTCTTT. Supplemented by reference TRBV7-2 and TRBJ1-1, the full variable domain reads GAGVSQSPSNKVTEKGKDVELRCDPISGHTALYWYRQSLGQGLEFLIYFQGNSAPDKSGLPSDRFSAERTGGSVSTLTIQRTQQEDSAVYLCASSLRGRRVEAFFGQGTRLTVV.